This TCR beta chain is from a study of OX40 agonist ivuxolimab in advanced cancers. The protocol was immunoSEQ multiplex PCR, while the TCRdb copy is restricted to in-frame clones and leaves out a portion. This sample has 65,000 to 80,000 clones, with approximately 90% found just once. Germline values: CDR1 SGHTA, CDR2 FQGTGA. The CDR3 runs to 16 residues. The germline V and J ends were trimmed by 5 bases and 1 base, with 14 bases remaining between them. This chain uses TRBV7-3 with TRBJ2-2; D remains unclear. This sequence originates from an adult with an advanced solid tumor such as melanoma, head and neck, liver or kidney cancer. The specimen comprised CD4+ or CD8+ T cells sorted from blood, sampled in a trial of the OX40 agonist ivuxolimab. CDR3 protein: CASSLNAAGNTGELFF. The CDR3 DNA is TGTGCCAGCAGCCTGAACGCGGCCGGGAACACCGGGGAGCTGTTTTTT. The variable domain in full, completed from reference TRBV7-3 and TRBJ2-2, reads GAGVSQTPSNKVTEKGKYVELRCDPISGHTALYWYRQSLGQGPEFLIYFQGTGAADDSGLPNDRFFAVRPEGSVSTLKIQRTERGDSAVYLCASSLNAAGNTGELFFGEGSRLTVL.